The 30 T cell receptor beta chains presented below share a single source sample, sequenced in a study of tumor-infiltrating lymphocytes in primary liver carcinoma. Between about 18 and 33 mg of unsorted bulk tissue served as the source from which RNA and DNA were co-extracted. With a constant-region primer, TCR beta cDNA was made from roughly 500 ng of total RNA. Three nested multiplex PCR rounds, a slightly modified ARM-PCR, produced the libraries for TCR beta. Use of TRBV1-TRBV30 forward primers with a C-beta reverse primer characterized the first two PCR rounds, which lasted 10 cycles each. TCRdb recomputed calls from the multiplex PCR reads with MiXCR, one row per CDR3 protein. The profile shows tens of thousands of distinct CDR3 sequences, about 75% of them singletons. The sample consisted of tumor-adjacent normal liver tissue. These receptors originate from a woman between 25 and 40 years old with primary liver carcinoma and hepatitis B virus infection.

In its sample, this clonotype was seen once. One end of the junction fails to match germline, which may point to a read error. CDR3 sequence reads: CATETTGTSKSYEHYF. The CDR3 DNA reads TGTGCCACTGAGACTACCGGGACTAGCAAATCCTATGAGCACTACTTC. This sequence joins TRBV6-2 or TRBV6-3 and TRBJ2-7; 9 bases match TRBD2. CDR1 and CDR2 (germline): MNHEY, SVGEGT. The CDR3 is 16 residues long.

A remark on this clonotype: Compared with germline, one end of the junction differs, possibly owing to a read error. CDR3 residues: CASSQSVWPSDPDDTQYF. CDR3 sequence (DNA): TGCGCCAGTAGCCAGTCGGTCTGGCCGAGTGATCCCGATGATACGCAGTATTTT. The V and J genes are TRBV4-3 and TRBJ2-3; no clear D gene. From germline, CDR1 is LGHNA and CDR2 YSLEER. This CDR3 region has 18 residues.

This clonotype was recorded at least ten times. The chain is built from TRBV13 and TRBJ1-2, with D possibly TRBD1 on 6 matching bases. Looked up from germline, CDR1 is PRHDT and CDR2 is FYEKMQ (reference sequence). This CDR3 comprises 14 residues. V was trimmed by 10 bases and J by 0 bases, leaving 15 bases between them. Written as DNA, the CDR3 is TGTGCCACCAGGCCCAGGGGCTCTAACTATGGCTACACCTTC. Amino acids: CATRPRGSNYGYTF.

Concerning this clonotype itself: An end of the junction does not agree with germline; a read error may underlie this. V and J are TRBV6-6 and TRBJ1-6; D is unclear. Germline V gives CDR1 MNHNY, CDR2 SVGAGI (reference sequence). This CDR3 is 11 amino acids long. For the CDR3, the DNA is TGTGCCAGCAACACCAATTCATCCCTCCACTTT. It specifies CASNTNSSLHF.

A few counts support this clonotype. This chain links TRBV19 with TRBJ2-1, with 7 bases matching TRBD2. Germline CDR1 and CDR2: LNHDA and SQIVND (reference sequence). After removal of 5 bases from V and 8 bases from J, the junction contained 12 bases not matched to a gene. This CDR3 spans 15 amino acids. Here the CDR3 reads CASSPSREGRYEQFF. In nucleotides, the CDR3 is TGTGCCAGTAGTCCCAGTAGGGAGGGCCGGTATGAGCAGTTCTTC.

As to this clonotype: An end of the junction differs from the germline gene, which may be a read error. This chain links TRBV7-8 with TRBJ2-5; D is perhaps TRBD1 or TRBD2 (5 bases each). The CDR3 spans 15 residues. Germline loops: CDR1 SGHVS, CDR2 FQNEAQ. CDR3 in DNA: TGTGCCAGCAGCTTAGAAGGGACCGATAGGGAGACCCAATACTTC. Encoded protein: CASSLEGTDRETQYF.

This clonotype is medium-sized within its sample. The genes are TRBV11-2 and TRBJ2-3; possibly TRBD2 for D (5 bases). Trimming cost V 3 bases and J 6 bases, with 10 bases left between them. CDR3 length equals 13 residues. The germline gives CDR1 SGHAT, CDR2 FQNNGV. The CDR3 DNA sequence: TGTGCCAGCAGCTTGAGCTGGGAGGATACGCAGTATTTT. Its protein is CASSLSWEDTQYF. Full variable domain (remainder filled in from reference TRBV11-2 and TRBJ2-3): EAGVAQSPRYKIIEKRQSVAFWCNPISGHATLYWYQQILGQGPKLLIQFQNNGVVDDSQLPKDRFSAERLKGVDSTLKIQPAKLEDSAVYLCASSLSWEDTQYFGPGTRLTVL.

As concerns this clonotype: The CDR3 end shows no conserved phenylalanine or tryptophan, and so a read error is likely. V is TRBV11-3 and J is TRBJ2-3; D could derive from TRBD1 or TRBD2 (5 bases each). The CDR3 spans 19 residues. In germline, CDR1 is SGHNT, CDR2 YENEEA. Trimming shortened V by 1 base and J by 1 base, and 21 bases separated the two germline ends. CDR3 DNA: TGTGCCAGCAGCTTAGGTTTTGGAACGGGAACAGGAGGCACAGATACGCAGTATTCT. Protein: CASSLGFGTGTGGTDTQYS.

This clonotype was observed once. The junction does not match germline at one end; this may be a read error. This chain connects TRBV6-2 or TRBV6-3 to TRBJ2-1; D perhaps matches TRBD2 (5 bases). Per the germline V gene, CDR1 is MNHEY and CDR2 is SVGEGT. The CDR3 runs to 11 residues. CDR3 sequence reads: CATPPLRERFF. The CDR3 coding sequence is TGTGCCACCCCCCCGTTGAGGGAGCGGTTCTTC.

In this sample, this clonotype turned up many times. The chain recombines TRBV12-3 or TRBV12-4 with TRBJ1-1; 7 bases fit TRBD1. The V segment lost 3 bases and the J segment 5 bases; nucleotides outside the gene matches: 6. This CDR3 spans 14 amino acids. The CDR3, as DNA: TGTGCCAGCAGTTTTCAGGGGGTAAGGACTGAAGCTTTCTTT. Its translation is CASSFQGVRTEAFF.

The CDR3 DNA follows: TGTGCCAGCAGCCTGTACGAGAACACTGAAGCTTTCTTT. It translates to CASSLYENTEAFF. V and J are TRBV5-4 and TRBJ1-1, with no clear D. This CDR3 is 13 amino acids long. V was cut by 4 bases and J by 1 base, with 8 bases left in between. CDR1 and CDR2 from the germline V gene are SGHNT and YYREEE (reference sequence).

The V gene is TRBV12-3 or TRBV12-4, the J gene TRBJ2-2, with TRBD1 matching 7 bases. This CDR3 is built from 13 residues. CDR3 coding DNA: TGTGCATGCAGTTTGACAGGGATTGGTGAGCTGTTTTTT. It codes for CACSLTGIGELFF.

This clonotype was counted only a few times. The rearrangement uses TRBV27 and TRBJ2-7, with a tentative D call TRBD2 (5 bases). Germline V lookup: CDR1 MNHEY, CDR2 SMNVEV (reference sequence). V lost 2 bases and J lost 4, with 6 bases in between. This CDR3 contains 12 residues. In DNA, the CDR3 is TGTGCCAGCAGTTTACCGGGGTACGAGCAGTACTTC. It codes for CASSLPGYEQYF.

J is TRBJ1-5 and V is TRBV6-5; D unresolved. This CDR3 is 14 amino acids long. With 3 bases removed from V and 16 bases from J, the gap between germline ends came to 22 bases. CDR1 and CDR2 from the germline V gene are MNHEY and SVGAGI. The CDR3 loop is CASSYSTEGQRHHF. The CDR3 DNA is TGTGCCAGCAGTTATTCGACGGAGGGTCAGCGCCATCATTTT.

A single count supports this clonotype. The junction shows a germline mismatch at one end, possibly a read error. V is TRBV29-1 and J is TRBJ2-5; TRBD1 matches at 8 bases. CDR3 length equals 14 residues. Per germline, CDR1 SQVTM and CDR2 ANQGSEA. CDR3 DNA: TGCAGAGGGATGGGGACAGGCGGGCAAGAGACCCATTACTTC. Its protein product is CRGMGTGGQETHYF.

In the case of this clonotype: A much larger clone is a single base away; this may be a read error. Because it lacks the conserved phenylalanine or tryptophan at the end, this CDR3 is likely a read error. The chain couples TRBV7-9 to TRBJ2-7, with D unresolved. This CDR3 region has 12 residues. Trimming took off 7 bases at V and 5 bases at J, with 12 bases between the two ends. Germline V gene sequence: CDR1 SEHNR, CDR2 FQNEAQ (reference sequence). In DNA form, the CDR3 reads TGTGCCAGCACCCCTGAATCCGACGAGCAGTACCTC. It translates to CASTPESDEQYL.

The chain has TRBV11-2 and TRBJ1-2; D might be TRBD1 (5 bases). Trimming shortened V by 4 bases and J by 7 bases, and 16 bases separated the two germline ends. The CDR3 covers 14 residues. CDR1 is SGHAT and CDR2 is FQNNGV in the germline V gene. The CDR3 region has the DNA TGTGCCAGCAGCTCCGGGGGTACACTCGTTGGCTACACCTTC. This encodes CASSSGGTLVGYTF.

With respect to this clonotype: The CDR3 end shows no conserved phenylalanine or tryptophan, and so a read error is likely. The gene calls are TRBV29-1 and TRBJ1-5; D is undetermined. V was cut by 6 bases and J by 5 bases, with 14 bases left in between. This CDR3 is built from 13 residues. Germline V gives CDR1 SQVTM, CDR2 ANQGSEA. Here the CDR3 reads CSVTRDTDQPQHI. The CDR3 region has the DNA TGCAGCGTCACTCGAGACACCGATCAGCCCCAGCATATT.

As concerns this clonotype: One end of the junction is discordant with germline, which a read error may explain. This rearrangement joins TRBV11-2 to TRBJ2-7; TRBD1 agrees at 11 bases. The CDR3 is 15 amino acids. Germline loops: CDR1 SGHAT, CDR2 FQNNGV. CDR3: CASSLDRTGGYEQHF. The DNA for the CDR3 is TGTGCCAGCAGCTTAGACAGGACAGGGGGCTACGAGCAGCACTTT.

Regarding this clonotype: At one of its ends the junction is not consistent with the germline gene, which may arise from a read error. CDR3 amino acids: CAISHTLGDLDSPLHF. Here the CDR3 DNA reads TGTGCCATCAGCCATACTCTCGGGGATCTTGATTCACCCCTCCACTTT. J is TRBJ1-6 and V is TRBV5-6, with D unresolved. CDR3 length: 16 residues. Germline V gene sequence: CDR1 SGHDT, CDR2 YYEEEE.

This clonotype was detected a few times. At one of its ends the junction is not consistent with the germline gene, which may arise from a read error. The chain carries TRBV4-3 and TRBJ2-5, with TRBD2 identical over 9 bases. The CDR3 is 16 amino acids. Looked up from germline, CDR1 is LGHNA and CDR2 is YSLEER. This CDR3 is CASSQGTSRRSETQYF. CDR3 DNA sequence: TGTGCCAGCAGCCAAGGGACTAGCAGGAGGTCAGAGACTCAGTACTTC.

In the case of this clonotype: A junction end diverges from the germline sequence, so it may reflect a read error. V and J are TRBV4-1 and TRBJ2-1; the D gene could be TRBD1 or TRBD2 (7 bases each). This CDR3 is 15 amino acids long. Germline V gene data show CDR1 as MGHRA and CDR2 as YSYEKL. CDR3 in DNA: TGCGCCAGCGGCCAAGAGCCAGGGGGGGACAATGAGCAGCTCTTC. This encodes CASGQEPGGDNEQLF.

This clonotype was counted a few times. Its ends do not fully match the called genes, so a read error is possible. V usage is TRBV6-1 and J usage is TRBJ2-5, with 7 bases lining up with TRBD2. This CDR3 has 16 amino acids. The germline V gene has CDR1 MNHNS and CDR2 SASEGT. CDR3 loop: CVSSLKFLRETETQYF. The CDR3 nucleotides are TGTGTCAGCAGTTTGAAGTTCTTGCGGGAGACCGAGACTCAGTACTTC.

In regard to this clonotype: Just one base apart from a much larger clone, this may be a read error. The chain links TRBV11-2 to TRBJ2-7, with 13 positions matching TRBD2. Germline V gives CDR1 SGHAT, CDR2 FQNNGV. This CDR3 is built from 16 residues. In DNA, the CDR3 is TGTGCCAGCAACTCTCAGACTAGCGGGAGGTCCTACGAGCAGTGCTTC. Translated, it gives CASNSQTSGRSYEQCF.

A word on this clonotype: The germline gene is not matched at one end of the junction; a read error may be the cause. CDR3 nucleotide sequence: TGTGCCACCGAGGGCGGCGACGACTCTGGAAACATCATATATTTT. It encodes CATEGGDDSGNIIYF. The gene calls are TRBV10-3 and TRBJ1-3; D call uncertain. Germline CDR1 is ENHRY and CDR2 is SYGVKD. This CDR3 contains 15 residues.

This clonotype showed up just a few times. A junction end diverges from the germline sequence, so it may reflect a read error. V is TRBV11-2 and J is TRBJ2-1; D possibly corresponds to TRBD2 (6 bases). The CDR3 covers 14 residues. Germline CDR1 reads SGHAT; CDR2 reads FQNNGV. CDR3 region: CASNLGGTWNEQFF. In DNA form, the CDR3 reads TGTGCTAGCAACCTTGGGGGGACGTGGAATGAGCAGTTCTTC.

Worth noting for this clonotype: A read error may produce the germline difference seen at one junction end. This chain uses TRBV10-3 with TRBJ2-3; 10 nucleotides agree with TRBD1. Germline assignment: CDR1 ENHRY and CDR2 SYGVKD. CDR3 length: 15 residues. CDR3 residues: CAISEPGTGADTHYF. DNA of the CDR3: TGTGCCATCAGTGAACCCGGGACAGGGGCCGACACGCACTATTTT.

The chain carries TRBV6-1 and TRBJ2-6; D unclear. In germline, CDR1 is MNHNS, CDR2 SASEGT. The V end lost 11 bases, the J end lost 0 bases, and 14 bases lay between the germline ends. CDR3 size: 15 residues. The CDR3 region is CAGSEASSGANVLTF. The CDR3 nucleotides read TGTGCCGGTAGTGAAGCTAGCTCTGGGGCCAACGTCCTGACTTTC.

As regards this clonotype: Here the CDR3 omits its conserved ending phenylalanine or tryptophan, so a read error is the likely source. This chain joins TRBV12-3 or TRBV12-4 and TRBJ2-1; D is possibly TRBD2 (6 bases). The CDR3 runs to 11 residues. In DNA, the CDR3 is TGTGCCGGCAGTCCGGGAGTAGAGCAGTTCATC. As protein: CAGSPGVEQFI.

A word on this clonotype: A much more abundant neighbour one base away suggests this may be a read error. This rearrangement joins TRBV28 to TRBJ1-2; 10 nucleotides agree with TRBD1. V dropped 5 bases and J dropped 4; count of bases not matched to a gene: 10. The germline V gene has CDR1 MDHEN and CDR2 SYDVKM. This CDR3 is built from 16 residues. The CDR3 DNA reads TGTGCCAGCAGTCTTCCCCCGGGACAGGGGTCCTATGGCTACACCTTC. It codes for CASSLPPGQGSYGYTF.